This T cell receptor (beta chain) was captured in a study of immune heterogeneity within non-small cell lung tumors. Whole-study context: Tumor histology was classified as squamous cell carcinoma in a handful of cases, non-squamous carcinoma in roughly nine and not otherwise specified in 1.

General study results and limits: Each patient's tumor sites shared recurring identical dominant CDR3 beta clonotypes, and individual sites also carried their own high-frequency clones. Individual patients' high-frequency T-cell receptor beta clonotypes were largely distinct from one another. Significant yet moderate, the positive correlation between local T-cell clonality and local tumor mutational burden reached an R of approximately 0.32.

This CDR3 has 14 amino acids. Deletions cut 7 bases from V and 0 bases from J, with 10 bases between. CDR1 and CDR2 (germline): LNHDA, SQIVND (reference sequence). Multiplex PCR (32 V and 13 J primers) was used to amplify the TCR beta CDR3. TCRdb processed the multiplex PCR reads anew with MiXCR; each CDR3 protein has one entry. The table has about 11,000 distinct CDR3 sequences, 30% seen once. By share, this clonotype counts as medium-sized. Its antigen is unidentified. Bulk tumor genomic DNA was the template, and each sample received 600 ng. Primary tumors were biopsied several times each, far apart, intraoperatively. Untreated, newly diagnosed non-small cell lung cancer patients underwent curative surgery.

The TCR originated in a woman in her sixties or seventies with non-small cell lung cancer. The V and J genes are TRBV19 and TRBJ1-5; D is uncertain. Sequencing was performed on lung tumor tissue. CDR3 amino acids: CASMVSYSNQPQHF. CDR3 nucleotides: TGTGCCAGTATGGTGAGCTATAGCAATCAGCCCCAGCATTTT. Supplemented by reference TRBV19 and TRBJ1-5, the full variable domain reads DGGITQSPKYLFRKEGQNVTLSCEQNLNHDAMYWYRQDPGQGLRLIYYSQIVNDFQKGDIAEGYSVSREKKESFPLTVTSAQKNPTAFYLCASMVSYSNQPQHFGDGTRLSIL.